The clone carrying this T cell receptor beta chain has only one observation. This CDR3 comprises 15 residues. The V and J ends lost 2 bases and 3 bases respectively, with 12 bases between them. The germline gives CDR1 SGHTA, CDR2 FQGTGA. Graves' hyperthyroidism without ophthalmopathy progression within 18 months was termed stable. Hyperthyroidism, newly diagnosed and lasting under 2 months, affected patients aged 18 to 65. This specimen belongs to a study of T cells in Graves' hyperthyroidism and ophthalmopathy. The overall study: The authors collected peripheral blood at initial diagnosis, before any treatment.

TCR beta CDR3 regions were amplified from RNA transcripts. RT-PCR in the first round (using the HTBI primer set) targeted the TCR CDR3. Each CDR3 protein gets one entry after TCRdb re-called the multiplex PCR reads with MiXCR. The sample lists about 700,000 distinct CDR3 sequences; roughly 15% were seen once. This receptor was identified in a woman younger than 30 with Graves' hyperthyroidism. Sample: blood. The gene calls are TRBV7-3 and TRBJ2-3; maybe TRBD1 (6 bases). The CDR3 reads CASSLGSGETDTQYF. CDR3 coding DNA: TGTGCCAGCAGCTTAGGCTCAGGGGAGACAGATACGCAGTATTTT.